Listed below are T cell receptor beta chains from one sample, sequenced in a study of blood T cell repertoires in COVID-19. Using immunoSEQ multiplex PCR, the repertoire was profiled, and TCRdb retains in-frame clones only, with some absent. The top ten clones hold approximately 7.7% of a sample with tens of thousands of clones, approximately 82% of them seen once. The sample comprised peripheral blood. The receptors here all came from a human donor in a cohort sampled during active COVID-19. Both conserved end residues are part of each CDR3. A D gene is named only where the DNA matches it firmly. A row's size may be missing; if present it is once, few, many or a size class.

size	V	D	J	DNA	CDR3
.	TRBV30	.	TRBJ2-1	TGTGCCTGGAGTTCTGTCTCCTACAATGAGCAGTTCTTC	CAWSSVSYNEQFF
.	TRBV7-2	.	TRBJ1-3	TGTGCCAGCAGTACAATCTCTGGAAACACCATATATTTT	CASSTISGNTIYF
.	TRBV14	TRBD2	TRBJ2-1	TGTGCCAGCAGCCCGACCCTAGCGGGAGGTTACAATGAGCAGTTCTTC	CASSPTLAGGYNEQFF
once	TRBV10-3	TRBD1	TRBJ1-2	TGTGCCAGCAACGGACAGGGGGTCTATGGCTACACCTTC	CASNGQGVYGYTF
.	TRBV28	TRBD2	TRBJ2-1	TGTGCCAGCAGTTCGGGACTAGCGAATGAGCAGTTCTTC	CASSSGLANEQFF
.	TRBV5-5	TRBD1	TRBJ2-5	TGTGCCAGCAGCGACCTTCGACAGGGGGCGGGAACCCAGTACTTC	CASSDLRQGAGTQYF
.	TRBV19	TRBD1	TRBJ2-1	TGTGCCAGTTCCGGGACAGGGGAATTGAATGAGCAGTTCTTC	CASSGTGELNEQFF
.	TRBV4-1	.	TRBJ2-5	TGCGCCAGCAGCCAAGAAGGGAGAAAAGCCCCCGAGACCCAGTACTTC	CASSQEGRKAPETQYF
.	TRBV30	TRBD2	TRBJ2-3	TGTGCCTGGAGTCCCGGGACTAGCGGGAGATCAGATACGCAGTATTTT	CAWSPGTSGRSDTQYF
.	TRBV5-1	.	TRBJ1-1	TGCGCCAGCAGCCTTACCGGCGGTCGAACTGAAGCTTTCTTT	CASSLTGGRTEAFF
few	TRBV27	.	TRBJ1-1	TGTGCCAGCAGGAGAGCGGGACATATGATGAACACTGAAGCTTTCTTT	CASRRAGHMMNTEAFF
.	TRBV5-4	TRBD1	TRBJ1-1	TGTGCCAGCAGCCCCCAGGGGGCGCGGAGGGACACTGAAGCTTTCTTT	CASSPQGARRDTEAFF
.	TRBV19	.	TRBJ1-5	TGTGCCAGTAGTATACCTCCGAGCAATCAGCCCCAGCATTTT	CASSIPPSNQPQHF
once	TRBV6-6	TRBD2	TRBJ2-1	TGTGCCAGCAGTTACTCGATACGGGAGGGAAATGAGCAGTTCTTC	CASSYSIREGNEQFF
.	TRBV7-2	TRBD1	TRBJ1-5	TGTGCCAGCAGGGGGGCGGGGACAGGCAATCAGCCCCAGCATTTT	CASRGAGTGNQPQHF
.	TRBV27	TRBD2	TRBJ2-2	TGTGCCAGCAGTAACGATCGACTAGCGGACACCGGGGAGCTGTTTTTT	CASSNDRLADTGELFF
.	TRBV14	.	TRBJ1-6	TGTGCCAGCAGCCCCGGTGGTAGTGATTCACCCCTCCACTTT	CASSPGGSDSPLHF
.	TRBV3-1/TRBV3-2	.	TRBJ2-6	TGTGCCAGCAGCCAAGATCCGGGGTCTGGGGCCAACGTCCTGACTTTC	CASSQDPGSGANVLTF
.	TRBV19	.	TRBJ1-5	TGTGCCAGTAGTTACAGTTACGGACAGCTTAATCAGCCCCAGCATTTT	CASSYSYGQLNQPQHF
.	TRBV7-9	TRBD1	TRBJ2-1	TGTGCCAGCAGCCCCGGACAGGGGAGTATTCATGAGCAGTTCTTC	CASSPGQGSIHEQFF
.	TRBV19	TRBD2	TRBJ2-5	TGTGCCAGTAGCCTGGGACTAGCGGGAGATCGTTTGGAGACCCAGTACTTC	CASSLGLAGDRLETQYF
.	TRBV27	TRBD1	TRBJ2-1	TGTGCCAGCAGTTTTAGCCAGGGGGCGAGGGAGTTCTTC	CASSFSQGAREFF
.	TRBV30	.	TRBJ2-4	TGTGCCTCGAGGAGAGCCAAAAACATTCAGTACTTC	CASRRAKNIQYF
.	TRBV9	TRBD1	TRBJ1-3	TGTGCCAGCAGCATAACAGGGGGCGCCTCTGGAAACACCATATATTTT	CASSITGGASGNTIYF
.	TRBV19	TRBD2	TRBJ2-3	TGTGCCACCAGTAGAGGAACTAGCGATAAGGCCTATGGAAGCACAGATACGCAGTATTTT	CATSRGTSDKAYGSTDTQYF
.	TRBV12-5	TRBD1	TRBJ2-1	TGTGCTAGTGGTCCGGGGGACAGGGTGGGTGAGCAGTTCTTC	CASGPGDRVGEQFF
.	TRBV29-1	.	TRBJ1-1	TGCAGCGTTTACTCATGGAACACTGAAGCTTTCTTT	CSVYSWNTEAFF
.	TRBV5-4	.	TRBJ2-3	TGTGCCAGCAGCTTGGGGGGACTTTACACAGATACGCAGTATTTT	CASSLGGLYTDTQYF
.	TRBV3-1/TRBV3-2	TRBD2	TRBJ2-5	TGTGCCAGCAGCCCTAGCGGGAGCCTGGAGACCCAGTACTTC	CASSPSGSLETQYF
.	TRBV30	.	TRBJ1-2	TGTGCCTGGATGACAGTTAAAGGTTATGGCTACACCTTC	CAWMTVKGYGYTF
.	TRBV28	.	TRBJ1-2	TGTGCCAGCAGTATCCATCCACAGGGATGGTACGGCTACACCTTC	CASSIHPQGWYGYTF
.	TRBV24-1	.	TRBJ1-4	TGTGCCACCAGTGACAACGGTCAGGGATGGGGTGAAAAACTGTTTTTT	CATSDNGQGWGEKLFF
.	TRBV5-1	.	TRBJ2-1	TGCGCCAGCAGCTTGGACTCTACCTACAATGAGCAGTTCTTC	CASSLDSTYNEQFF
once	TRBV5-1	.	TRBJ2-7	TGCGCCAGCAGCTTGTCAGCAGGCAGCTACGAGCAGTACTTC	CASSLSAGSYEQYF
once	TRBV19	.	TRBJ2-1	TGTGCCAGTCTCAGCTACAATGAGCAGTTCTTC	CASLSYNEQFF
.	TRBV11-3	TRBD2	TRBJ2-1	TGTGCCAGCAGCTTAGTCCAGCCGGGACTAGCGGGAGGCAATGAGCAGTTCTTC	CASSLVQPGLAGGNEQFF
few	TRBV15	TRBD1	TRBJ2-1	TGTGCCACCAGCAGAGAGGGACAGGGGGAATACAATGAGCAGTTCTTC	CATSREGQGEYNEQFF
.	TRBV7-2	TRBD1	TRBJ1-5	TGTGCCAGCAGCCTGGACAGGACGAATCAGCCCCAGCATTTT	CASSLDRTNQPQHF
.	TRBV27	.	TRBJ1-6	TGTGCCAGCAGTCCCACTAACTCACCCCTCCACTTT	CASSPTNSPLHF
.	TRBV7-2	TRBD2	TRBJ2-1	TGTGCCAGCAGCCTACGGAGCGGGGCCACCTCCTACAATGAGCAGTTCTTC	CASSLRSGATSYNEQFF
.	TRBV30	TRBD1	TRBJ2-6	TGTGCCTGGAGTGTGGGACAGGGCCTCCTCTCTGGGGCCAACGTCCTGACTTTC	CAWSVGQGLLSGANVLTF
.	TRBV9	TRBD1	TRBJ2-5	TGTGCCAGCAGCACCGGACAGGGGGTATGGGAGACCCAGTACTTC	CASSTGQGVWETQYF
.	TRBV18	TRBD2	TRBJ2-1	TGTGCCAGCTCACCACCCGGGAGGGGGTCCTACAATGAGCAGTTCTTC	CASSPPGRGSYNEQFF
.	TRBV2	.	TRBJ2-5	TGTGCCAGCACGCTATTCGGGGGACAAGAGACCCAGTACTTC	CASTLFGGQETQYF
.	TRBV28	TRBD1	TRBJ2-7	TGTGCCAGCAGTTATGGGACAGCCACCTACGAGCAGTACTTC	CASSYGTATYEQYF
.	TRBV5-1	.	TRBJ2-1	TGCGCCAGCAGTGTTCCAAACGGGGGAGATGAGCAGTTCTTC	CASSVPNGGDEQFF
.	TRBV29-1	.	TRBJ1-3	TGCAGCGTTGAACACGGCTCTGGAAACACCATATATTTT	CSVEHGSGNTIYF